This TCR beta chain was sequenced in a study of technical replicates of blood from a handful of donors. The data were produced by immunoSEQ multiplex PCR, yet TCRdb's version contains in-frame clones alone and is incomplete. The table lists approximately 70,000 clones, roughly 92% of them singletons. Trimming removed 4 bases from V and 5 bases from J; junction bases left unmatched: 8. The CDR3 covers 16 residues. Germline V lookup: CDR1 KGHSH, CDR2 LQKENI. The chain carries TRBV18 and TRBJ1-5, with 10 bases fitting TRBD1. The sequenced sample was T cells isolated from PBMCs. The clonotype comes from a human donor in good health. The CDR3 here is CASSLSSGTGDQPQHF. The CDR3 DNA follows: TGTGCCAGCTCACTTTCCTCCGGGACAGGGGATCAGCCCCAGCATTTT.